This record covers a single T cell receptor (beta chain). The data stem from a study of CD8 T cells in Susac syndrome. RNA, at roughly 0.5 to 1 ug, was reverse transcribed with random hexamers. The authors amplified TCR beta CDR3 across 54 Vbeta and 13 Jbeta using immunoSEQ multiplex PCR. MiXCR was run by TCRdb on the immunoSEQ multiplex PCR reads, yielding one entry per CDR3 protein. The repertoire holds about 130,000 distinct CDR3 sequences, with around 94% as singletons. Per germline, CDR1 MDHEN and CDR2 SYDVKM. Unmatched junction bases numbered 6, after V lost 4 bases and J lost 4 bases. The CDR3 consists of 14 residues. High-throughput TCR beta sequencing covered peripheral CD8+ and CD4+ T cells. TEMRA cells were FACS-enriched, with CD8+ and CD4+ T cells isolated negatively.

The rearrangement joins TRBV28 to TRBJ1-2; TRBD1 matches 7 bases. Source material: CD4+ T cells from PBMCs. This sequence originates from a human donor in good health. The CDR3 loop is CASSSTDRAYGYTF. CDR3 DNA: TGTGCCAGCAGTTCCACCGACAGGGCCTATGGCTACACCTTC.